This T cell receptor (beta chain) was identified in a study of T cells in Graves' hyperthyroidism and ophthalmopathy. TCR beta CDR3 regions were amplified from RNA transcripts. Researchers ran a first-round RT-PCR on the TCR CDR3 using the HTBI primer set. TCRdb processed the multiplex PCR reads anew with MiXCR; each CDR3 protein has one entry. The table has 350,000 or so distinct CDR3 sequences, 18% seen once. Study-level points and caveats: Stable hyperthyroidism was told apart from ophthalmopathy by a model built on 13 V-J features.

This clonotype has a count of ten or more. Antigen specificity is unknown. The V gene's germline CDR1 is KGHDR and CDR2 SFDVKD. The V end lost 7 bases, the J end lost 5 bases, and 16 bases lay between the germline ends. The CDR3 length is 14 residues. This clonotype originated in a woman aged 40 to 50 with Graves' ophthalmopathy. Sequencing was done on a sample of blood. This rearrangement joins TRBV24-1 to TRBJ1-1; possible D gene TRBD1, 6 bases. In nucleotides, the CDR3 is TGTGCCACCAGGGGCACAGGGTTCGGGACTGAAGCTTTCTTT. This sequence encodes CATRGTGFGTEAFF.